This T cell receptor beta chain was documented in a study of OX40 agonist ivuxolimab in advanced cancers. On the study more broadly: Patients were treated with intravenous ivuxolimab, dosed at 0.01 to 10 mg/kg and infused every 2 weeks. Participants, 75% to 90% male, averaged roughly 55 years of age, ranging from roughly 23 to 90.

Trimming cost V 4 bases and J 0 bases, with 10 bases left between them. The CDR3 spans 14 residues. From germline, CDR1 is SGHNT and CDR2 YYREEE (reference sequence). Exclusion applied to patients with autoimmune disease history or systemic immunosuppression. Sequenced by immunoSEQ multiplex PCR; TCRdb stores in-frame clones only, minus some. The sample yields tens of thousands of clones, 80% to 95% seen once. The source of this sequence is an adult with an advanced solid tumor such as melanoma, head and neck, liver or kidney cancer. The V call is TRBV5-4, the J call TRBJ1-1; a weak D match, TRBD1 (6 bases). The sample was CD4+ or CD8+ T cells sorted from blood, taken in a trial of the OX40 agonist ivuxolimab. CDR3 region: CASSGGGLNTEAFF. The CDR3 DNA follows: TGTGCCAGCAGCGGAGGGGGTTTGAACACTGAAGCTTTCTTT. The full variable domain, completed using reference TRBV5-4 and TRBJ1-1, is ETGVTQSPTHLIKTRGQQVTLRCSSQSGHNTVSWYQQALGQGPQFIFQYYREEENGRGNFPPRFSGLQFPNYSSELNVNALELDDSALYLCASSGGGLNTEAFFGQGTRLTVV.